This T cell receptor beta chain was sequenced in a study of T cells in Graves' hyperthyroidism and ophthalmopathy (dated by TCRdb to between 2017 and 2020). The study in broad terms: Peripheral blood was collected at initial diagnosis, before any treatment. To identify distinguishing TCR V-J signatures, a discovery cohort of about 100 patients was used, comprising some 45 with Graves' ophthalmopathy and around 60 with stable Graves' hyperthyroidism. In addition, the study compared T-cell repertoires in thyroid tissue and in blood from five to seven Graves' hyperthyroidism patients. TCR Vbeta CDR3 sequencing of around 130 peripheral blood samples (43 ophthalmopathy, roughly 72 hyperthyroidism and around 17 progressor patients) is reported in the paper. Following sampling, methimazole starting at 30 mg daily was given to hyperthyroidism patients, and high-dose intravenous methylprednisolone was given to ophthalmopathy patients. The roughly 100 discovery patients were randomly divided into training and test sets at a 7:3 ratio. Whether ophthalmopathy could be predicted prospectively was tested in an independent validation cohort made up of roughly 20 hyperthyroidism patients plus 17 patients who later progressed to ophthalmopathy. Points the paper makes about the study in general: In cross-validation, a model built on a 13 V-J signature told ophthalmopathy apart from stable hyperthyroidism with approximately 90% sensitivity and roughly 83% specificity, and in testing the same model reached 80%/75%. In validation, the model predicted progression to ophthalmopathy a median of 6.5 months before onset, with around 70% sensitivity and just under 75% specificity. Blood samples also contained most of the expanded thyroid clonotypes (frequency above 0.001), which suggests that blood repertoires may reflect thyroid immune responses. No statistical method was used to set the sample size in advance, and investigators knew the group allocation.

The TCR beta CDR3 regions were amplified from RNA transcripts. The first round of RT-PCR for the TCR CDR3 was performed with the HTBI primer set and the Qiagen OneStep RT-PCR kit. Libraries were constructed in a second round of multiplex PCR, after which size selection and purification were carried out. The libraries were sequenced on an Illumina HiSeq2000 using paired-end 100 bp reads. The source study handled its data this way. SOAPnuke was used to process the raw data, with reads discarded if the reads contained adapters or uncalled bases, had a mean Phred below 15, or lacked an exact constant-primer or identifier match. COPE v1.2.5 was used to merge the high-quality paired reads, and each unique nucleotide sequence was defined as a clonotype. MiTCR v1.1 was used to align the clonotypes against IMGT TRBV, TRBD and TRBJ reference segments. Analysis was restricted to V-J combinations with a frequency above 0.0001, which covered roughly 99% of repertoires. A TCS score was defined as the ratio of F50 (clonal expansion) to E x V (chaos), with BLOSUM62-based TCRdist applied between CDR3 peptides within each V-J. Welch's t-statistics and random forest reduced several hundred V-J features to 10 to 15, which were used in a naive Bayes classifier (R e1071). In-frame beta chains were kept once TCRdb had trimmed the public reads at Q25 with fastp and called clones with MiXCR. Here each entry gathers all rows of one CDR3 protein and keeps the most common genes and DNA. TCRdb, not the authors, supplied the V and J calls. The sample profile shows approximately 620,000 distinct CDR3 sequences; about 15% of them were found once. The leading ten clones occupy 5% to 7% of the sample.

Hyperthyroidism patients were newly diagnosed, with disease duration under 2 months, and aged 18 to 65 years. Any patient with an uncontrolled infection, another autoimmune disease, pregnancy or lactation was excluded. Diagnoses relied on clinical symptoms, serum thyroxine and TRAb, thyroid ultrasound and orbital computed tomography. Blood from progressor patients was drawn when they were first diagnosed with hyperthyroidism, before any ophthalmopathy symptoms appeared. PBMCs were isolated from approximately 10 ml of fresh peripheral blood by Ficoll-Paque density gradient centrifugation. Progressor patients were initially diagnosed with Graves' hyperthyroidism and developed ophthalmopathy during follow-up. Total RNA was extracted with Trizol reagent, and quality was checked on an Agilent 2100 Bioanalyzer. At least ten counts were recorded for this clonotype. The target of this receptor is not known. Per-base qualities were not stored, and no clone one base away is much larger.

V loses 5 bases at its end and J loses 4 bases; junction bases beyond the gene matches: 5. Looking up the germline V gene (reference sequence) yields CDR1 SEHNR and CDR2 FQNEAQ. The CDR3, from cysteine to phenylalanine, totals 14 residues. CDR3 DNA is the only sequence kept; it has 42 bases, read in frame from the first base. Recombination connected TRBV7-9 to TRBJ2-7; TRBD2 aligns with 10 central bases. The sample comprised blood. The source is a woman aged 30 to 39 with Graves' hyperthyroidism that later progressed to Graves' ophthalmopathy. The bases read TGTGCCAGCAGCCCTAGCGGGAGCAGATACGAGCAGTACTTC. This codes for CASSPSGSRYEQYF.